This TCR beta chain derives from a study of shared clonotypes between healthy human individuals. Clones were sequenced by immunoSEQ multiplex PCR, and TCRdb holds only the in-frame ones, with some missing. The data show over 2 million clones, 85% to 95% seen once. Germline CDR1 reads SEHNR; CDR2 reads FQNEAQ (reference sequence). The length of the CDR3 is 15 residues. Between the trimmed V and J ends, which lost 1 base and 8 bases, there was a span of 12 bases. This receptor was obtained from a man aged 18 to 30 in good health. The V call is TRBV7-9, the J call TRBJ1-6; D perhaps matches TRBD1 (5 bases). The sequenced material came from naive CD4+ T cells sorted from blood. The subset was: CD45RA+ positively selected. CDR3 coding DNA: TGTGCCAGCAGCTTAGGTACGGGGCGTGATTCACCCCTCCACTTT. It is translated as CASSLGTGRDSPLHF. Full variable domain (rest looked up from reference TRBV7-9 and TRBJ1-6): DTGVSQNPRHKITKRGQNVTFRCDPISEHNRLYWYRQTLGQGPEFLTYFQNEAQLEKSRLLSDRFSAERPKGSFSTLEIQRTEQGDSAMYLCASSLGTGRDSPLHFGNGTRLTVT.